This TCR beta chain was recorded in a study of a mutant IDH1 vaccine in newly diagnosed glioma. Study details: Previous treatment comprised radiotherapy, temozolomide, or both, mostly both.

Time point meaning: week 11, during vaccination. Each dose of the vaccine consisted of 300 ug of mutant IDH1 20-mer peptide, with topical imiquimod. The data were produced by immunoSEQ multiplex PCR, yet TCRdb's version contains in-frame clones alone and is incomplete. There are about 21,000 clones in the sample; under 90% occur only once, and around 6% lies in the top ten. The germline V gene encodes CDR1 MGHRA and CDR2 YSYEKL. The V segment lost 3 bases and the J segment 1 base; nucleotides outside the gene matches: 5. CDR3 size: 16 residues. Details on this clone: Antigen specificity is unknown.

The gene calls are TRBV4-1 and TRBJ1-4; 7 bases agree with TRBD1. The clonotype originates from a woman aged 40 to 50 with glioma. Sequenced material: PBMCs, taken from a glioma patient whose treatment included an IDH1 peptide vaccine. In nucleotides, the CDR3 is TGCGCCAGCAGCCAGACACAGGGGTTAACTAATGAAAAACTGTTTTTT. Translated, it gives CASSQTQGLTNEKLFF.